One sample yielded the 24 T cell receptor beta chains listed below, sequenced in a study of blood T cells in healthy people across ages. A second PCR, run for roughly 7 to 11 cycles, used a sample-barcoded 5' primer plus a J-beta primer mix. TCRdb redid the calling of the 5' RACE reads with MiXCR, one entry per CDR3 protein. Altogether 650,000 to 800,000 distinct CDR3 sequences are present, around 42% being singletons, with the ten largest covering about 21%. The sequencing input was blood. All receptors come from a man in his fifties or sixties in good health.

This clonotype was recorded a few times. The rearrangement joins TRBV9 to TRBJ2-5; TRBD1 matches at 8 bases. CDR3 length: 15 residues. Germline V CDR1 and CDR2: SGDLS, YYNGEE. The ends lost 2 bases at V and 1 base at J; junction bases unmatched: 4. CDR3 sequence reads: CASSVQDRAQETQYF. The CDR3 DNA reads TGTGCCAGCAGCGTCCAGGACAGGGCCCAAGAGACCCAGTACTTC.

In its sample, this clonotype was seen a few times. This rearrangement joins TRBV7-9 to TRBJ2-7; a weak D match, TRBD2 (5 bases). The germline V and J ends were trimmed by 5 bases and 6 bases, with 11 bases remaining between them. Per germline, CDR1 SEHNR and CDR2 FQNEAQ (reference sequence). The CDR3 has 12 residues. CDR3 sequence (DNA): TGTGCCAGCAGCCCGATGGGAGTCGAGCAGTACTTC. This sequence encodes CASSPMGVEQYF.

This clonotype showed up just a few times. The chain is built from TRBV6-6 and TRBJ2-2, with 7 nucleotides matching TRBD1. Germline CDR1 is MNHNY and CDR2 is SVGAGI (reference sequence). Trimming took 2 bases from V and 6 from J; bases not matched to a gene: 9. The CDR3 is made up of 16 amino acids. CDR3 sequence: CASSYGTAFTPGELFF. The DNA for the CDR3 is TGTGCCAGCAGTTACGGGACAGCCTTCACACCCGGGGAGCTGTTTTTT.

As regards this clonotype: Germline is not matched at one junction end, which may reflect a read error. The chain couples TRBV12-3 or TRBV12-4 to TRBJ1-4, with D unresolved. The CDR3 has 14 amino acids. The CDR3, as DNA: TGTGTCAGCAGCCGGACTAAGGAGGGTGAAAAACTGTTTTTT. Translated, it gives CVSSRTKEGEKLFF.

The V gene is TRBV11-2, the J gene TRBJ2-4; 7 bases agree with TRBD2. The better agreement between TRBJ2-5 and the DNA end casts doubt on the J call. This CDR3 contains 16 residues. Germline-derived CDR1 and CDR2 are SGHAT and FQNNGV. This CDR3 reads CASSLVGGGGGETQYF. Here the CDR3 DNA reads TGTGCCAGCAGCTTGGTGGGTGGCGGGGGAGGGGAGACCCAGTACTTC.

The chain's CDR3 is CSVERGVNTEAFF. DNA of the CDR3: TGCAGCGTTGAACGGGGGGTGAACACTGAAGCTTTCTTT. The chain couples TRBV29-1 to TRBJ1-1; possibly TRBD1 for D (5 bases). The CDR3 length is 13 residues. The V end was cut by 2 bases, the J end by 0 bases, with 7 bases between. Germline loops: CDR1 SQVTM, CDR2 ANQGSEA.

For this clonotype: The CDR3 carries no conserved terminal phenylalanine or tryptophan, so it likely arises from a read error. The gene calls are TRBV4-1 and TRBJ2-3; D is perhaps TRBD1 (6 bases). Germline CDR1 is MGHRA and CDR2 is YSYEKL. The V end lost 6 bases, the J end lost 1 base, and 11 bases lay between the germline ends. The CDR3 sequence is 14 residues long. The CDR3 region has the DNA TGCGCCAGCAGAAACAGGGATGGCACAGATACGCAGTATTTG. It specifies CASRNRDGTDTQYL.

The chain combines TRBV4-1 with TRBJ2-7, with 8 nucleotides matching TRBD1. V was pared by 3 bases and J by 0 bases, with 4 bases of the junction left unmatched. The length of the CDR3 is 15 residues. Germline CDR1 is MGHRA and CDR2 is YSYEKL. CDR3 in amino acids: CASSQGQDHSYEQYF. CDR3 DNA: TGCGCCAGCAGCCAGGGACAGGACCACTCCTACGAGCAGTACTTC.

The CDR3 DNA is TGTGCCAGCAGAGGAACGGGGACTGGAAACACCATATATTTT. It translates to CASRGTGTGNTIYF. J is TRBJ1-3 and V is TRBV2, with D uncertain. V was cut by 6 bases and J by 2 bases, with 11 bases left in between. The CDR3 length is 14 residues. Germline CDR1 is SNHLY and CDR2 is FYNNEI.

This chain uses TRBV5-1 with TRBJ1-1; D not certain. This CDR3 has 12 residues. The germline CDR1 and CDR2 sequences are SGHRS and YFSETQ. Trimming left V 0 bases short and J 10 bases short, with 10 bases between. The CDR3 reads CASSLAAFGAFF. The CDR3 region has the DNA TGCGCCAGCAGCTTGGCGGCTTTCGGAGCTTTCTTT. Looking up the rest from reference TRBV5-1 and TRBJ1-1 gives the full variable domain: KAGVTQTPRYLIKTRGQQVTLSCSPISGHRSVSWYQQTPGQGLQFLFEYFSETQRNKGNFPGRFSGRQFSNSRSEMNVSTLELGDSALYLCASSLAAFGAFFGQGTRLTVV.

The chain carries TRBV7-2 and TRBJ2-3; D not certain. There are 16 residues in the CDR3. V was pared by 3 bases and J by 2 bases, with 15 bases between. Per germline, CDR1 SGHTA and CDR2 FQGNSA. The CDR3 sequence is CASSFQRMINTDTQYF. The CDR3 bases are TGTGCCAGCAGCTTTCAAAGAATGATTAACACAGATACGCAGTATTTT.

This chain connects TRBV7-2 to TRBJ1-4, with D uncertain. This CDR3 has 14 amino acids. Germline V CDR1 and CDR2: SGHTA, FQGNSA. Trimming left V 6 bases short and J 0 bases short, with 8 bases between. The CDR3 DNA is TGTGCCAGCAGATTACGAGCAACTAATGAAAAACTGTTTTTT. Translating gives CASRLRATNEKLFF.

This clonotype was recorded a few times. The V and J genes are TRBV11-1 and TRBJ2-7; 7 bases match TRBD2. The junction had 20 bases not matched to a gene; V was cut back by 5 bases and J by 10 bases. Per the germline V gene, CDR1 is SGHAT and CDR2 is FQDESV (reference sequence). The CDR3 runs 16 residues. The DNA of the CDR3 is TGTGCCAGCAGCCCCCGTTTGGGGAGCCCGCGGGGGTCCCAGTACTTC. Translating gives CASSPRLGSPRGSQYF.

This clonotype was recorded a few times. This chain uses TRBV9 with TRBJ2-1, with 8 bases fitting TRBD2. Looked up from germline, CDR1 is SGDLS and CDR2 is YYNGEE. CDR3 length: 17 residues. V lost 0 bases and J lost 7; bases outside the gene matches: 12. The CDR3 sequence: CASSVDERGTVFNEQFF. Written as DNA, the CDR3 is TGTGCCAGCAGCGTAGATGAGCGGGGGACTGTCTTTAATGAGCAGTTCTTC.

V and J are TRBV27 and TRBJ2-1; 8 bases align to TRBD2. CDR3 length: 15 residues. The V gene's germline CDR1 is MNHEY and CDR2 SMNVEV (reference sequence). J gave up 5 bases and V 4 bases, and 7 bases lay outside the gene matches. The CDR3 region has the DNA TGTGCCAGCAGTTCCCGAGGAGCGGGGGACAATGAGCAGTTCTTC. Amino acids: CASSSRGAGDNEQFF.

This chain links TRBV12-3 or TRBV12-4 with TRBJ2-3; TRBD2 matches at 10 bases. The CDR3 has 16 residues. The junction had 10 bases not matched to a gene; V was cut back by 8 bases and J by 2 bases. CDR3 coding DNA: TGTGCCAGCGGCCTCCCTAGCGGGAGCTCCACAGATACGCAGTATTTT. This encodes CASGLPSGSSTDTQYF.

V usage is TRBV6-5 and J usage is TRBJ2-5; D possibly uses TRBD1 or TRBD2 (5 bases each). The CDR3 runs 16 residues. V lost 0 bases to trimming and J lost 5 bases, with 16 bases between them. Germline CDR1 MNHEY, CDR2 SVGAGI. The CDR3 is CASSYSWDPPRETQYF. The CDR3 nucleotides are TGTGCCAGCAGTTACTCTTGGGACCCCCCCCGGGAGACCCAGTACTTC.

This rearrangement joins TRBV7-9 to TRBJ1-4; D remains unclear. The CDR3 length is 13 residues. The germline gives CDR1 SEHNR, CDR2 FQNEAQ (reference sequence). Trimming shortened V by 7 bases and J by 8 bases, and 14 bases separated the two germline ends. CDR3 nucleotides: TGTGCCAGCACCCGAGAAGCGGGCGAAAAACTGTTTTTT. Its translation is CASTREAGEKLFF.

At least ten counts were recorded for this clonotype. The chain carries TRBV27 and TRBJ1-1, with D maybe TRBD1 (5 bases). Looked up from germline, CDR1 is MNHEY and CDR2 is SMNVEV (reference sequence). This CDR3 has 17 amino acids. The ends were cut back, 3 bases at V and 4 bases at J, with 21 bases in the middle. DNA of the CDR3: TGTGCCAGCAGTTTCAGGACCGGCGGGGCGCAGGTCACTGAAGCTTTCTTT. This gives the protein CASSFRTGGAQVTEAFF.

The chain employs TRBV6-2 or TRBV6-3 and TRBJ2-1, with 10 bases aligning to TRBD2. The ends lost 4 bases at V and 7 bases at J; junction bases unmatched: 10. From germline, CDR1 is MNHEY and CDR2 SVGEGT. The length of the CDR3 is 16 residues. The CDR3 DNA reads TGTGCCAGCAGTTCCTCAAGCGGGGGGGCATATAATGAGCAGTTCTTC. This translates into CASSSSSGGAYNEQFF.

This clonotype was recorded a few times. The chain is built from TRBV7-9 and TRBJ1-2; unclear D gene. CDR1 is SEHNR, CDR2 FQNEAQ, per germline (reference sequence). The CDR3 is 15 residues long. Trimming took 0 bases from V and 8 from J, leaving 16 bases between them. The CDR3 loop is CASSLAPNSLSGYTF. The CDR3 DNA reads TGTGCCAGCAGCTTAGCACCCAACAGCCTATCCGGCTACACCTTC.

This clonotype came up many times. This rearrangement joins TRBV6-1 to TRBJ2-1, with D perhaps TRBD1 (5 bases). CDR1 MNHNS and CDR2 SASEGT come from the germline V gene. V lost 7 bases to trimming and J lost 9 bases, with 22 bases between them. The CDR3 loop spans 15 amino acids. CDR3 amino acids: CASKGLGRAASEQFF. Here the CDR3 DNA reads TGTGCCAGCAAGGGTTTGGGCAGGGCGGCGAGTGAGCAGTTCTTC.

This clonotype appeared once. The gene calls are TRBV5-1 and TRBJ2-5, with 11 bases lining up with TRBD1. CDR3 length: 16 residues. V was pared by 4 bases and J by 1 base, with 6 bases of the junction left unmatched. Germline V gene data show CDR1 as SGHRS and CDR2 as YFSETQ. The CDR3 spells CASSLNGQGAQETQYF. CDR3 bases: TGCGCCAGCAGCCTAAACGGACAGGGGGCCCAAGAGACCCAGTACTTC.

The V and J genes are TRBV4-3 and TRBJ2-7; D is possibly TRBD1 (5 bases). The germline V gene encodes CDR1 LGHNA and CDR2 YSLEER. The CDR3 totals 14 residues. The V end lost 4 bases, the J end lost 0 bases, and 10 bases lay between the germline ends. This CDR3 reads CASSPAQGSYEQYF. The CDR3 region has the DNA TGCGCCAGCAGCCCCGCCCAGGGCTCCTACGAGCAGTACTTC.